The 7 T cell receptor beta chains listed next were all sequenced from one sample in a study of blood T cell repertoires in COVID-19. TCRdb keeps only in-frame clones here, not all; method: immunoSEQ multiplex PCR. Of roughly 450,000 clones detected, 90% appear once; the ten largest clones hold 0.6%. Sequenced input: PBMCs or T cells enriched from blood (not recorded which). The source of these receptors is a man younger than 35 who had recovered from COVID-19.

CDR3 protein: CASSVGQDSNQPQHF. As DNA, the CDR3 is TGTGCCAGCAGCGTTGGACAGGATAGCAATCAGCCCCAGCATTTT. The chain joins TRBV5-6 to TRBJ1-5, with 7 bases that match TRBD1. With V trimmed by 4 bases and J by 0 bases, 4 bases remained unmatched. Germline V gives CDR1 SGHDT, CDR2 YYEEEE. This CDR3 contains 15 residues.

In its sample, this clone was seen once. The gene calls are TRBV3-1 (or the pseudogene TRBV3-2) and TRBJ1-2, with D hard to call. CDR1 and CDR2 (germline): LGHDT, YNNKEL (reference sequence). Deletions cut 1 base from V and 3 bases from J, with 9 bases between. The CDR3 runs to 14 residues. The CDR3 nucleotides are TGTGCCAGCAGCCAAGCGGCGGGCGACTATGGCTACACCTTC. It codes for CASSQAAGDYGYTF.

This clone occurred once. CDR3 residues: CASSLTSTDTQYF. CDR3 DNA: TGTGCCAGCAGCTTGACTAGCACAGATACGCAGTATTTT. V and J are TRBV5-4 and TRBJ2-3; D ambiguous. Trimming cost V 1 base and J 0 bases, with 3 bases left between them. Germline CDR1 SGHNT, CDR2 YYREEE (reference sequence). This CDR3 has 13 amino acids.

This clone is a singleton in its sample. The chain joins TRBV25-1 to TRBJ1-4; TRBD1 matches at 8 bases. Trimming cost V 4 bases and J 8 bases; bases outside gene matches: 9. CDR1 and CDR2 (germline): MGHDK, SYGVNS. The CDR3 runs to 15 residues. In DNA form, the CDR3 reads TGTGCCAGCAGTGCCGGACAGGGTGTAGCAGAAAAACTGTTTTTT. It codes for CASSAGQGVAEKLFF.

The rearrangement uses TRBV7-8 and TRBJ2-1; 9 bases line up with TRBD2. This CDR3 spans 15 amino acids. V lost 3 bases and J lost 9; bases outside the gene matches: 9. CDR1 is SGHVS, CDR2 FQNEAQ, per germline. CDR3 amino acids: CASSFTGLASVEQFF. CDR3 in DNA: TGTGCCAGCAGCTTTACGGGACTAGCATCGGTTGAGCAGTTCTTC.

The chain is built from TRBV28 and TRBJ1-1, with D uncertain. Trimming pared 7 bases from V and 1 base from J, leaving 16 bases between. Germline lookup yields CDR1 MDHEN and CDR2 SYDVKM. The CDR3 length is 15 residues. DNA for the CDR3: TGTGCCAGCAAGATCGTGAGGGATAGGAACACTGAAGCTTTCTTT. It specifies CASKIVRDRNTEAFF.

The genes are TRBV2 and TRBJ1-6; possible D gene TRBD1, 5 bases. CDR1 and CDR2 from the germline V gene are SNHLY and FYNNEI. V gave up 6 bases and J gave up 5 bases, with 14 bases separating them. This CDR3 comprises 15 residues. The CDR3, as DNA: TGTGCCAGCAGGAAGTTAGGGGTCAATAATTCACCCCTCCACTTT. It translates to CASRKLGVNNSPLHF.